This TCR beta chain is from a study of cytotoxic CD8 clonotypes in ibrutinib-treated CLL. Study-wide results and limits: Clonality was higher at ibrutinib response and returned toward baseline at progression.

Germline values: CDR1 LNHDA, CDR2 SQIVND (reference sequence). The V and J ends lost 5 bases and 3 bases, in that order; junction bases with no gene match: 6. This CDR3 has 14 amino acids. As to this clone: Its matching antigen is unknown.

Sequencing was performed with immunoSEQ multiplex PCR; in TCRdb, only in-frame clones are kept and a portion is missing. The table has 250,000 to 350,000 clones, less than 85% seen once. The source is a human donor with chronic lymphocytic leukemia. The chain couples TRBV19 to TRBJ1-2; 7 bases agree with TRBD1. The sample consisted of PBMCs, taken at disease progression, from a patient treated with ibrutinib. The CDR3 DNA reads TGTGCCAGTAGTTTTCCGACAGGGTACTATGGCTACACCTTC. Residues: CASSFPTGYYGYTF.